The 8 T cell receptor beta chains reported below all come from one sample, sequenced in a study of human T cells and chemical hapten exposure. TCRdb re-derived calls from the RACE reads in MiXCR, one entry per CDR3 protein. The sample lists approximately 350,000 distinct CDR3 sequences, about 7% occurring once. This sample's time point: patch test 1, 2 weeks after DPC sensitization. Stated treatment: therapeutic diphenylcyclopropenone sensitization with weekly scalp DPC. The specimen comprised whole blood, sampled in connection with sensitization to the hapten diphenylcyclopropenone (DPC). These receptor sequences come from a woman aged 18-30 years with alopecia areata. Some clones in this sample may be carry-over from other donors' samples.

This clonotype appeared a few times. V is TRBV27 and J is TRBJ2-7; 7 positions match TRBD1. This CDR3 spans 15 amino acids. CDR1 is MNHEY and CDR2 is SMNVEV in the germline V gene (reference sequence). V gave up 4 bases and J gave up 3 bases; unmatched junction bases: 9. The CDR3 DNA sequence: TGTGCCAGCAGTTGGGGGACAGCGTCCAACTACGAGCAGTACTTC. It specifies CASSWGTASNYEQYF.

In its sample, this clonotype was seen a few times. The chain carries TRBV12-3 or TRBV12-4 and TRBJ2-4; tentatively, D is TRBD1 (6 bases). This CDR3 has 15 amino acids. Trimming removed 3 bases at V and 4 bases at J, with 13 bases between. The CDR3 sequence is CASSFLTGEKNIQYF. The CDR3 region has the DNA TGTGCCAGCAGTTTCCTGACAGGCGAAAAAAACATTCAGTACTTC.

This clonotype was observed a handful of times. The CDR3 nucleotides read TGTGCCAGCAGCGTAGCAGGGACAGGGGGCCTCTACGAGCAGTACTTC. This sequence encodes CASSVAGTGGLYEQYF. The J gene is TRBJ2-7, the V gene TRBV9; the match to TRBD1 covers 12 bases. Germline assignment: CDR1 SGDLS and CDR2 YYNGEE. Unmatched junction bases numbered 4, after V lost 0 bases and J lost 3 bases. This CDR3 region has 16 residues.

This clonotype turned up a few times. The chain links TRBV5-1 to TRBJ2-5, with TRBD2 matching over 9 bases. Germline V CDR1 and CDR2: SGHRS, YFSETQ. The V and J ends lost 7 bases and 5 bases, in that order; junction bases with no gene match: 6. This CDR3 is built from 13 residues. In DNA, the CDR3 is TGCGCCAGCGGGCGGGGGGGCCTGGAGACCCAGTACTTC. It yields the protein CASGRGGLETQYF.

The J gene is TRBJ2-3, the V gene TRBV9, with 10 bases fitting TRBD2. This CDR3 has 15 amino acids. V lost 3 bases and J lost 4; bases outside the gene matches: 5. Germline CDR1 is SGDLS and CDR2 is YYNGEE. The CDR3 reads CASSGSGGAPDTQYF. The CDR3, as DNA: TGTGCCAGCAGCGGGAGCGGGGGGGCCCCAGATACGCAGTATTTT.

This clonotype was picked up a small number of times. The V call is TRBV27, the J call TRBJ2-2, with D uncertain. Trimming took 6 bases from V and 1 from J, leaving 15 bases between them. The CDR3 contains 16 residues. Germline loops: CDR1 MNHEY, CDR2 SMNVEV (reference sequence). The CDR3 reads CASRPPRKGNTGELFF. The CDR3, as DNA: TGTGCCAGCAGACCACCCCGTAAGGGGAACACCGGGGAGCTGTTTTTT.

Worth noting for this clonotype: Mismatch with germline at one junction end may stem from a read error. The rearrangement uses TRBV20-1 and TRBJ2-7; D perhaps matches TRBD1 (5 bases). The CDR3 consists of 14 residues. From germline, CDR1 is DFQATT and CDR2 SNEGSKA (reference sequence). CDR3 DNA: TGCAGCGCTAGACGAGACAGCAGCTCCTACGAGCAGTACTTC. Protein: CSARRDSSSYEQYF.

This clonotype was detected many times. The J gene is TRBJ1-1, the V gene TRBV7-2, with D possibly TRBD1 on 6 matching bases. Germline V gene sequence: CDR1 SGHTA, CDR2 FQGNSA. CDR3 size: 13 residues. V was pared by 5 bases and J by 9 bases, with 16 bases between. The CDR3 DNA is TGTGCCAGCAGCCACCGGGACACCACAAAAGCTTTCTTT. Protein sequence: CASSHRDTTKAFF. The variable domain in full, completed from reference TRBV7-2 and TRBJ1-1, reads GAGVSQSPSNKVTEKGKDVELRCDPISGHTALYWYRQSLGQGLEFLIYFQGNSAPDKSGLPSDRFSAERTGGSVSTLTIQRTQQEDSAVYLCASSHRDTTKAFFGQGTRLTVV.